These T cell receptor beta chains were read from a single sample in a study of PD-1 blockade in classical Hodgkin lymphoma. Here immunoSEQ multiplex PCR was the method, and the copy in TCRdb shows in-frame clones only, minus some. The data show some 86,000 clones, over 75% seen once. The material sequenced was peripheral blood mononuclear cells (PBMCs), taken before the fourth cycle of nivolumab. The source is a human donor with classical Hodgkin lymphoma. CDR3s include the opening cysteine and the closing phenylalanine or tryptophan. A D gene is named only where the DNA matches it firmly. Clone size, where shown, is once, few, many, or a class for clones that have expanded.

V	size	length	J	D	CDR3	DNA
TRBV29-1	NA	12	TRBJ1-1	NA	CSVVATGTEAFF	TGCAGCGTTGTAGCGACAGGCACTGAAGCTTTCTTT
TRBV7-2	NA	15	TRBJ1-1	NA	CASSLAGSRNTEAFF	TGTGCCAGCAGCTTAGCTGGGAGTCGGAACACTGAAGCTTTCTTT
TRBV7-9	NA	16	TRBJ2-5	NA	CASSLGPLGVWETQYF	TGTGCCAGCAGCTTAGGTCCGCTGGGTGTTTGGGAGACCCAGTACTTC
TRBV11-2	once	16	TRBJ1-1	TRBD1	CASSLGRGTAYSEAFF	TGTGCCAGCAGCTTAGGCAGAGGGACAGCATACTCTGAAGCTTTCTTT
TRBV29-1	NA	14	TRBJ2-2	NA	CSVDRGAGTGELFF	TGCAGCGTTGACAGGGGCGCAGGGACCGGGGAGCTGTTTTTT
TRBV2	few	14	TRBJ1-5	TRBD1	CASSGGQLHQPQHF	TGTGCCAGCAGTGGGGGACAGCTCCATCAGCCCCAGCATTTT
TRBV19	NA	12	TRBJ1-3	NA	CASSQIRNTIYF	TGTGCCAGTAGCCAGATACGAAACACCATATATTTT
TRBV28	NA	13	TRBJ1-1	NA	CASRGRREGEAFF	TGTGCCAGCCGCGGTAGGAGGGAGGGTGAAGCTTTCTTT
TRBV18	NA	14	TRBJ2-5	NA	CASSPGTRRETQYF	TGTGCCAGCTCGCCAGGGACCCGGCGGGAGACCCAGTACTTC
TRBV19	NA	16	TRBJ2-1	TRBD2	CASSMTSGGPHNEQFF	TGTGCCAGTAGTATGACTAGCGGGGGGCCCCACAATGAGCAGTTCTTC
TRBV25-1	NA	13	TRBJ1-6	NA	CASRGEGDSPLHF	TGTGCCAGCAGGGGCGAGGGGGATTCACCCCTCCACTTT
TRBV27	NA	15	TRBJ2-7	NA	CASSLSERGLNEQYF	TGTGCCAGCAGTTTATCAGAGAGGGGGTTGAACGAGCAGTACTTC
TRBV6-6	NA	16	TRBJ1-2	TRBD1	CASSYGTGLGNYGYTF	TGTGCCAGCAGTTACGGGACAGGTCTCGGTAACTATGGCTACACCTTC
TRBV14	NA	13	TRBJ2-7	NA	CVRRGTDSYEQYF	TGTGTCAGACGCGGGACAGATAGCTACGAGCAGTACTTC
TRBV2	NA	14	TRBJ2-7	TRBD1	CASSQTGTSYEQYF	TGTGCCAGCAGCCAGACAGGGACCTCCTACGAGCAGTACTTC
TRBV7-2	NA	15	TRBJ2-1	NA	CASSLAGQGSNEQFF	TGTGCCAGCAGCTTAGCCGGCCAGGGAAGCAATGAGCAGTTCTTC
TRBV7-3	NA	16	TRBJ2-7	NA	CASSPQEVSSSYEQYF	TGTGCCAGCAGCCCCCAGGAGGTCTCGAGCTCCTACGAGCAGTACTTC
TRBV7-2	NA	15	TRBJ2-7	NA	CASSLAFSSGYEQYF	TGTGCCAGCAGCTTAGCGTTTTCATCGGGGTACGAGCAGTACTTC
TRBV4-1	NA	16	TRBJ2-1	NA	CASSQDSIRGDNEQFF	TGCGCCAGCAGCCAAGATTCCATAAGGGGGGACAATGAGCAGTTCTTC
TRBV4-2	few	14	TRBJ2-7	TRBD1	CASSQGTGRYEQYF	TGTGCCAGCAGCCAAGGGACAGGAAGATACGAGCAGTACTTC
TRBV29-1	NA	15	TRBJ2-5	NA	CSVKPRFRVEETQYF	TGCAGCGTTAAACCCAGATTTAGGGTCGAAGAGACCCAGTACTTC
TRBV7-2	NA	12	TRBJ1-1	NA	CASSPTTGEAFF	TGTGCCAGCAGCCCGACAACGGGTGAAGCTTTCTTT
TRBV30	NA	17	TRBJ1-2	NA	CAWSVLGGAGLFGGYTF	TGTGCCTGGAGTGTCCTGGGGGGGGCCGGCCTTTTCGGTGGCTACACCTTC
TRBV7-6	NA	15	TRBJ1-3	NA	CASSSSHLSGNTIYF	TGTGCCAGCAGCTCCAGCCATCTCTCTGGAAACACCATATATTTT
TRBV18	NA	16	TRBJ1-4	TRBD1	CASSLPRTGSNEKLFF	TGTGCCAGCTCACTACCGCGGACAGGGTCAAATGAAAAACTGTTTTTT
TRBV10-3	NA	16	TRBJ2-1	NA	CAISPPALGVYNEQFF	TGTGCCATCAGTCCGCCCGCGCTGGGGGTATACAATGAGCAGTTCTTC
TRBV7-9	NA	15	TRBJ1-4	TRBD1	CASSEDGTVDEKLFF	TGTGCCAGCAGCGAAGACGGGACAGTCGATGAAAAACTGTTTTTT
TRBV5-4	once	13	TRBJ1-3	NA	CASSMPPGNTIYF	TGTGCCAGCAGCATGCCCCCTGGAAACACCATATATTTT
TRBV6-5	once	12	TRBJ1-2	NA	CASSRGGEGYTF	TGTGCCAGCAGTCGAGGGGGTGAGGGCTACACCTTC
TRBV7-8	NA	15	TRBJ1-5	NA	CASSPARRDNQPQHF	TGTGCCAGCAGCCCTGCCCGCAGGGACAATCAGCCCCAGCATTTT
TRBV25-1	NA	13	TRBJ2-7	TRBD2	CASSPRGGYEQYF	TGTGCCAGCAGTCCTCGGGGAGGGTACGAGCAGTACTTC
TRBV28	NA	17	TRBJ1-2	NA	CASSLFLLQVTNYGYTF	TGTGCCAGCAGTCTCTTCTTGCTACAGGTTACTAACTATGGCTACACCTTC
TRBV28	NA	16	TRBJ2-3	TRBD2	CASSRGTSGLLDTQYF	TGTGCCAGCAGTAGGGGGACTAGCGGGCTTCTGGATACGCAGTATTTT
TRBV5-6	once	17	TRBJ1-5	NA	CASSLWGALLSNQPQHF	TGTGCCAGCAGCTTGTGGGGGGCTCTCCTTAGCAATCAGCCCCAGCATTTT
TRBV5-4	NA	13	TRBJ1-5	NA	CASSLGGGRPQHF	TGTGCCAGCAGCCTAGGAGGGGGTAGGCCCCAGCATTTT
TRBV20-1	NA	11	TRBJ2-7	TRBD2	CSAHRGGEQYF	TGCAGTGCGCACCGGGGGGGCGAGCAGTACTTC
TRBV27	few	15	TRBJ1-1	NA	CASSLAGELGTEAFF	TGTGCCAGCAGTTTAGCGGGGGAGCTAGGCACTGAAGCTTTCTTT
TRBV13	NA	16	TRBJ2-2	NA	CASSLDAGRRTGELFF	TGTGCCAGCAGCTTAGATGCAGGGAGGAGGACCGGGGAGCTGTTTTTT
TRBV27	NA	14	TRBJ1-3	NA	CASRPGYDLNTIYF	TGTGCCAGCAGACCAGGCTACGACCTGAACACCATATATTTT
TRBV7-9	NA	15	TRBJ2-6	NA	CASSFRPAGANVLTF	TGTGCCAGCAGCTTTAGGCCGGCTGGGGCCAACGTCCTGACTTTC
TRBV18	few	16	TRBJ2-1	TRBD2	CASSPLLGGGHNEQFF	TGTGCCAGCTCACCCCTACTTGGCGGGGGGCACAATGAGCAGTTCTTC
TRBV7-8	NA	16	TRBJ2-1	TRBD2	CASSPTSGGSSNEQFF	TGTGCCAGCAGCCCAACTAGCGGGGGCAGTAGCAATGAGCAGTTCTTC
TRBV7-9	NA	17	TRBJ1-2	NA	CASSRPPAREGNYGYTF	TGTGCCAGCAGCCGTCCCCCCGCCAGGGAAGGGAACTATGGCTACACCTTC
TRBV7-9	NA	15	TRBJ2-7	NA	CASSIRQSLSYEQYF	TGTGCCAGCAGCATACGACAGAGCCTTTCCTACGAGCAGTACTTC
TRBV7-9	NA	13	TRBJ2-3	NA	CASSLGRGDTQYF	TGTGCCAGCAGCTTAGGCAGGGGAGATACGCAGTATTTT